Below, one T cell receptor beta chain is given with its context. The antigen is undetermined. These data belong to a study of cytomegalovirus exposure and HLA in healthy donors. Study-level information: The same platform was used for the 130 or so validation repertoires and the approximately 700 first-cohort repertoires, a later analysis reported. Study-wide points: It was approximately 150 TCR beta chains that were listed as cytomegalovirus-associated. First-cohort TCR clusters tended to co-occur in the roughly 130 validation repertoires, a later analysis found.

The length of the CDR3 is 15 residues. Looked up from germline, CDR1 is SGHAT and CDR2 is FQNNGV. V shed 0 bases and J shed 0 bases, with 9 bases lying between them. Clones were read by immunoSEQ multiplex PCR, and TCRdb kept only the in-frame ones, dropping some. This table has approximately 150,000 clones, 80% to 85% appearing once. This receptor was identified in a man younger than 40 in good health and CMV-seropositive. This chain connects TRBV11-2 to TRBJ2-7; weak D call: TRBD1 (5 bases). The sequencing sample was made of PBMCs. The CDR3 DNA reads TGTGCCAGCAGCTTAGACCCAGGGATCTCCTACGAGCAGTACTTC. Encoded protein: CASSLDPGISYEQYF.